Presented here are 19 T cell receptor beta chains from one specimen sequenced in a study of T cells in Graves' hyperthyroidism and ophthalmopathy. Amplification yielded TCR beta CDR3 regions, with RNA transcripts as the source. The TCR CDR3 was amplified in a first-round RT-PCR using the HTBI primer set. TCRdb passed the multiplex PCR reads through MiXCR, listing each CDR3 protein once. The data hold around 480,000 distinct CDR3 sequences, with over 13% observed a single time. Sequenced: blood. All receptors come from a woman aged 18-29 years with Graves' hyperthyroidism.

This clonotype was seen at least ten times. V usage is TRBV28 and J usage is TRBJ1-6; 8 bases are a match to TRBD1. Per the germline V gene, CDR1 is MDHEN and CDR2 is SYDVKM. CDR3 size: 15 residues. The J segment lost 7 bases and the V segment lost 5 bases, leaving 7 bases of the junction unmatched. The CDR3 DNA sequence: TGTGCCAGCAGTAAAGGGGACAGGTTGAATTCACCCCTCCACTTT. As protein: CASSKGDRLNSPLHF.

The CDR3 loop is CASSHFGQGAYGYTF. The CDR3 DNA follows: TGCGCCAGCAGCCATTTTGGACAGGGGGCCTATGGCTACACCTTC. The J gene is TRBJ1-2, the V gene TRBV4-1; the match to TRBD1 covers 11 bases. Trimming removed 3 bases from V and 4 bases from J; junction bases left unmatched: 4. This CDR3 has 15 residues. Germline V lookup: CDR1 MGHRA, CDR2 YSYEKL.

This clonotype appeared many times. The V gene is TRBV6-5, the J gene TRBJ2-5; 7 nucleotides agree with TRBD2. Germline trimming cut 3 bases from V and 1 base from J; bases unmatched to any gene: 2. Germline V gene lookup returns CDR1 MNHEY and CDR2 SVGAGI. There are 14 residues in the CDR3. The CDR3 protein is CASSYAGVQETQYF. As DNA, the CDR3 is TGTGCCAGCAGTTATGCGGGAGTCCAAGAGACCCAGTACTTC.

Only a few counts were recorded for this clonotype. The genes are TRBV4-1 and TRBJ1-5; TRBD1 agrees at 7 bases. The CDR3 loop spans 17 amino acids. Germline V gene sequence: CDR1 MGHRA, CDR2 YSYEKL. V lost 2 bases, J lost 0 bases, and 7 bases stayed unmatched. The CDR3 bases are TGCGCCAGCAGCCAACTCACCAGGGGGTATAGCAATCAGCCCCAGCATTTT. Encoded protein: CASSQLTRGYSNQPQHF.

This clonotype was picked up a small number of times. Since a much larger clone is just one base distant, this may be a read error. The rearrangement joins TRBV11-2 to TRBJ2-7; 9 positions agree with TRBD2. This CDR3 is 19 amino acids long. V trimming: 4 bases; J trimming: 2 bases; junction bases outside the gene matches: 18. The germline gives CDR1 SGHAT, CDR2 FQNNGV. CDR3 amino acids: CASSSTLGPAGGKTYEQYF. The CDR3 bases are TGTGCCAGCAGCTCTACCCTAGGACCAGCGGGAGGAAAAACCTACGAGCAGTACTTC.

As for this clonotype: A read error may account for a junction end that differs from germline. The chain carries TRBV4-2 and TRBJ1-4; the D gene is possibly TRBD1 (5 bases). CDR1 is LGHNA and CDR2 is YNFKEQ in the germline V gene. There are 14 residues in the CDR3. The CDR3 loop reads CASSERGANEKMFF. In nucleotides, the CDR3 is TGTGCCAGCAGTGAGCGGGGCGCTAATGAAAAAATGTTTTTT.

J is TRBJ1-3 and V is TRBV6-5, with no clear D. Trimming removed 0 bases at V and 4 bases at J, with 4 bases between. The CDR3 spans 13 residues. Germline values: CDR1 MNHEY, CDR2 SVGAGI. In DNA, the CDR3 is TGTGCCAGCAGTTACTCGGACGGAAACACCATATATTTT. Translated: CASSYSDGNTIYF.

This clonotype has at least ten counts. This sequence joins TRBV11-3 and TRBJ1-1; D call uncertain. The V and J ends lost 2 bases and 4 bases respectively, with 11 bases between them. The CDR3 spans 14 residues. Germline-derived CDR1 and CDR2 are SGHNT and YENEEA. The CDR3: CASSLFGESTEAFF. CDR3 nucleotides: TGTGCCAGCAGCTTATTCGGGGAAAGCACTGAAGCTTTCTTT.

This clonotype was observed at least ten times. This rearrangement joins TRBV7-3 to TRBJ2-1; 10 bases are shared with TRBD2. Germline V CDR1 and CDR2: SGHTA, FQGTGA. V dropped 1 base and J dropped 6; count of bases not matched to a gene: 6. There are 16 residues in the CDR3. This CDR3 is CASSLMPLAGVNEQFF. The CDR3 region has the DNA TGTGCCAGCAGCTTAATGCCGCTAGCGGGAGTCAATGAGCAGTTCTTC.

J is TRBJ2-3 and V is TRBV20-1, with D tentatively TRBD2 (6 bases). Between the trimmed V and J ends, which lost 5 bases and 1 base, there was a span of 22 bases. The CDR3 spans 17 residues. The germline V gene has CDR1 DFQATT and CDR2 SNEGSKA (reference sequence). CDR3 DNA: TGCAGTGCTCCGCCTACATCCCTTAGCGGTCGCACAGATACGCAGTATTTT. Protein: CSAPPTSLSGRTDTQYF.

The table lists this clonotype with a few counts. CDR3 protein: CASGGDSYNEQFF. The CDR3 DNA reads TGTGCCAGCGGAGGGGACTCCTACAATGAGCAGTTCTTC. This chain uses TRBV9 with TRBJ2-1, with a possible D match to TRBD2 (6 bases). The V and J ends lost 7 bases and 0 bases respectively, with 8 bases between them. Germline values: CDR1 SGDLS, CDR2 YYNGEE. The CDR3 totals 13 residues.

This chain links TRBV30 with TRBJ2-1, with D perhaps TRBD1 (6 bases). This CDR3 region has 11 residues. Germline V gene data show CDR1 as GTSNPN and CDR2 as SVGIG (reference sequence). V lost 3 bases, J lost 10 bases, and 10 bases lay in between. The CDR3 reads CAWRPQGEQFF. CDR3 in DNA: TGTGCCTGGAGACCGCAGGGGGAGCAGTTCTTC.

This clonotype was counted many times. V is TRBV9 and J is TRBJ1-4, with 9 bases fitting TRBD1. CDR1 is SGDLS and CDR2 is YYNGEE in the germline V gene. This CDR3 region has 14 residues. Germline trimming cut 4 bases from V and 5 bases from J; bases unmatched to any gene: 3. CDR3 protein: CASSIGQGNEKLFF. The CDR3, as DNA: TGTGCCAGCAGCATCGGACAGGGGAATGAAAAACTGTTTTTT.

This clonotype showed up many times. V usage is TRBV9 and J usage is TRBJ2-5; a weak D match, TRBD2 (6 bases). The CDR3 loop spans 13 amino acids. V lost 5 bases, J lost 4 bases, and 12 bases lay in between. Germline loops: CDR1 SGDLS, CDR2 YYNGEE. As DNA, the CDR3 is TGTGCCAGCAGTGGCGGGATATCAGAGACCCAGTACTTC. Translating gives CASSGGISETQYF.

This clonotype showed up many times. V usage is TRBV12-3 or TRBV12-4 and J usage is TRBJ2-7; D is ambiguous. The CDR3 totals 12 residues. V lost 6 bases and J 4 bases, leaving 10 bases between the germline ends. As DNA, the CDR3 is TGTGCCAGCAGCAACGACTCTTACGAGCAGTACTTC. It translates to CASSNDSYEQYF.

In the case of this clonotype: A clone one base away is much larger, so this may be a read error. The chain couples TRBV12-3 or TRBV12-4 to TRBJ2-3; possible D gene TRBD1, 5 bases. The CDR3 is 15 amino acids. The CDR3 nucleotides read TGTGTCAGCAGGGCCGACGGTCCTAGCACAGATACGCAGTATTTT. Encoded protein: CVSRADGPSTDTQYF.

This clonotype occurred many times. V is TRBV15 and J is TRBJ2-5, with no clear D. Trimming removed 0 bases from V and 4 bases from J, with 6 bases in between. Germline V lookup: CDR1 LNHNV, CDR2 YYDKDF (reference sequence). This CDR3 region has 13 residues. The CDR3 is CATSRDPGETQYF. CDR3 DNA sequence: TGTGCCACCAGCAGAGATCCCGGAGAGACCCAGTACTTC.

This clonotype came up many times. The chain couples TRBV6-1 to TRBJ1-5, with D possibly being TRBD1 (5 bases). This CDR3 comprises 15 residues. Germline CDR1 and CDR2: MNHNS and SASEGT. Trimming stripped 10 bases from V and 1 base from J, with 17 bases between. DNA of the CDR3: TGTGCCACCACAACTCAGGGCGGCAGCAATCAGCCCCAGCATTTT. It translates to CATTTQGGSNQPQHF.

Ten or more counts support this clonotype. This chain joins TRBV20-1 and TRBJ1-6; D is unclear. CDR3 length equals 13 residues. Trimming shortened V by 3 bases and J by 7 bases, and 10 bases separated the two germline ends. Germline CDR1 is DFQATT and CDR2 is SNEGSKA (reference sequence). CDR3 in amino acids: CSASPQANSPLHF. As DNA, the CDR3 is TGCAGTGCTAGTCCCCAGGCAAATTCACCCCTCCACTTT.